The clone carrying this T cell receptor beta chain was observed many times. Its matching antigen is unknown. The data belong to a study of identical twins. Study-wide points: Out-of-frame alpha sequences common to twins exhibited a surplus of low generation probability.

V was shortened by 3 bases and J by 0 bases, with 9 bases between the two germline ends. The CDR3 runs 14 residues. Germline V gene data show CDR1 as SGHRS and CDR2 as YFSETQ. Only healthy Caucasians were enrolled as donors. MiXCR, run by TCRdb on the 5' RACE reads, gives a single entry per CDR3 protein. The table lists hundreds of thousands of distinct CDR3 sequences, about 7.5% of them singletons. These data were also filed under a second study, of yellow fever vaccine responses in identical twins. According to that study: Twins' vaccine T cell responses were reported to seem partly convergent and partly personalized.

This receptor was identified in a woman between 18 and 30 years old in good health. J is TRBJ1-2 and V is TRBV5-1; D is perhaps TRBD1 (5 bases). The sequenced sample consisted of CD8+ T cells sorted from blood. The CDR3 region is CASSWDGANYGYTF. The CDR3 bases are TGCGCCAGCAGCTGGGACGGCGCTAACTATGGCTACACCTTC.